This passage covers 3 T cell receptor beta chains from one sample sequenced in a study of CD4 T cells in relation to SARS-CoV-2 and coronaviruses. Using immunoSEQ multiplex PCR, the repertoire was profiled, and TCRdb retains in-frame clones only, with some absent. The repertoire has about 29,000 clones, about three quarters of them found once; the top ten carry roughly 12%. Which antigens these TCRs recognize remains unknown. Before the COVID-19 pandemic, during about 2010-2018, CD4+ T cells were taken from unexposed donors. CD4+ T cells were isolated from the cells after less than 13 days of culture. The sample comprised CD4+ T cells from PBMCs, cultured in vitro. The source is a human donor in good health.

This clone was detected a few times. The chain links TRBV2 to TRBJ1-1; D is unclear. CDR1 is SNHLY, CDR2 FYNNEI, per germline. V was trimmed by 6 bases and J by 0 bases, leaving 2 bases between them. This CDR3 region has 11 residues. This chain's CDR3 is CASRLNTEAFF. The CDR3 DNA follows: TGTGCCAGCAGGCTGAACACTGAAGCTTTCTTT.

The rearrangement uses TRBV30 and TRBJ1-4, with TRBD1 matching 7 bases. Germline CDR1 is GTSNPN and CDR2 is SVGIG (reference sequence). This CDR3 contains 14 residues. The trim removed 2 bases at V and 2 bases at J, leaving 2 bases unmatched. The CDR3, as DNA: TGTGCCTGGAGTTTGACAGGGACTAATGAAAAACTGTTTTTT. It translates to CAWSLTGTNEKLFF.

This clone was picked up a small number of times. The V and J genes are TRBV2 and TRBJ1-6; perhaps TRBD1 as D (6 bases). The CDR3 loop spans 13 amino acids. Germline loops: CDR1 SNHLY, CDR2 FYNNEI. V was shortened by 6 bases and J by 7 bases, with 10 bases between the two germline ends. CDR3 bases: TGTGCCAGCAGGGACAGTGCCAATTCACCCCTCCACTTT. Its translation is CASRDSANSPLHF.